Reported below is one T cell receptor (beta chain). The antigen is not known. The source of the sample is a study of PD-L1 blockade in urothelial cancer. At the level of the study: After treatment start, blood was analyzed at 3 weeks (second dose) and at 6 weeks. The study, taken as a whole, reports: Better survival was forecast by a pretreatment blood TCR clonality below the median.

TCRdb keeps only in-frame clones here, not all; method: immunoSEQ multiplex PCR. Of 35,000 to 45,000 clones in the sample, around nine tenths were seen once. Time point: pretreatment peripheral blood. There are 15 residues in the CDR3. The germline CDR1 and CDR2 sequences are SGHRS and YFSETQ. Germline trimming cut 4 bases from V and 1 base from J; bases unmatched to any gene: 5. This specimen was PBMCs, taken around atezolizumab (anti-PD-L1) treatment. The sequence came from a donor aged 40 or over with urothelial cancer. The chain employs TRBV5-1 and TRBJ2-5, with TRBD1 matching 9 bases. CDR3: CASSPGTGTQETQYF. The DNA for the CDR3 is TGCGCCAGCAGCCCAGGGACAGGGACCCAAGAGACCCAGTACTTC.